These 20 T cell receptor beta chains came from one sample sequenced in a study of T cell repertoires and HLA-DP antigens. Assay used: immunoSEQ multiplex PCR; TCRdb lists only in-frame clones, some missing. The table includes around 110,000 clones, more than 85% detected once. These receptors' targets are unknown. Specimen: CD4+ T cells from PBMCs. The receptors come from a young woman in good health and CMV-seronegative.

The CDR3 loop is CASSTGQGRSPLHF. The CDR3 coding sequence is TGTGCCAGCAGTACGGGACAGGGACGGTCACCCCTCCACTTT. The rearrangement uses TRBV6-6 and TRBJ1-6, with 9 nucleotides matching TRBD1. CDR1 is MNHNY and CDR2 is SVGAGI in the germline V gene (reference sequence). Trimming cost V 5 bases and J 10 bases; bases outside gene matches: 6. The CDR3 runs 14 residues.

V is TRBV20-1 and J is TRBJ2-5; unclear D gene. The length of the CDR3 is 11 residues. Looked up from germline, CDR1 is DFQATT and CDR2 is SNEGSKA (reference sequence). V lost 3 bases, J lost 5 bases, and 7 bases lay in between. CDR3 bases: TGCAGTGCTAGGGAGAGGGAGACCCAGTACTTC. It translates to CSARERETQYF.

The CDR3, as DNA: TGCGCCAGCAGCCAAGCGCGAGGGGGACTAGCTGCCGGGGAGCTGTTTTTT. Translated, it gives CASSQARGGLAAGELFF. The rearrangement joins TRBV4-1 to TRBJ2-2; the match to TRBD2 covers 9 bases. The trim removed 1 base at V and 6 bases at J, leaving 9 bases unmatched. CDR3 length equals 17 residues. The germline V gene has CDR1 MGHRA and CDR2 YSYEKL.

This chain links TRBV4-1 with TRBJ2-7; 8 bases fit TRBD1. Germline trimming cut 4 bases from V and 3 bases from J; bases unmatched to any gene: 2. The length of the CDR3 is 13 residues. CDR1 is MGHRA and CDR2 is YSYEKL in the germline V gene. The CDR3 loop reads CASSLGTGYEQYF. DNA for the CDR3: TGCGCCAGCAGCCTAGGGACAGGCTACGAGCAGTACTTC.

V and J are TRBV18 and TRBJ2-5, with D perhaps TRBD2 (6 bases). The V gene's germline CDR1 is KGHSH and CDR2 LQKENI. V lost 3 bases to trimming and J lost 1 base, with 24 bases between them. The CDR3 has 19 residues. CDR3 in DNA: TGTGCCAGCTCACCGATCCGCGTAGCGGAGGTGGGGAGCCAAGAGACCCAGTACTTC. Protein: CASSPIRVAEVGSQETQYF.

V is TRBV18 and J is TRBJ1-4; D gene unclear. With 6 bases removed from V and 3 bases from J, the gap between germline ends came to 8 bases. Germline V gives CDR1 KGHSH, CDR2 LQKENI. This CDR3 region has 13 residues. CDR3 bases: TGTGCCAGCTCTCGTTCGGCTAATGAAAAACTGTTTTTT. This sequence encodes CASSRSANEKLFF. The full variable domain, in which reference TRBV18 and TRBJ1-4 provide the parts outside the CDR3, is NAGVMQNPRHLVRRRGQEARLRCSPMKGHSHVYWYRQLPEEGLKFMVYLQKENIIDESGMPKERFSAEFPKEGPSILRIQQVVRGDSAAYFCASSRSANEKLFFGSGTQLSVL.

The V call is TRBV15, the J call TRBJ1-6, with D uncertain. The ends were cut back, 0 bases at V and 9 bases at J, with 6 bases in the middle. From germline, CDR1 is LNHNV and CDR2 YYDKDF (reference sequence). This CDR3 has 13 residues. CDR3 coding DNA: TGTGCCACCAGCAGAGAATTGGGTTCACCCCTCCACTTT. It is translated as CATSRELGSPLHF.

The chain couples TRBV28 to TRBJ1-2; D call uncertain. CDR1 and CDR2 from the germline V gene are MDHEN and SYDVKM. The length of the CDR3 is 13 residues. V was pared by 4 bases and J by 8 bases, with 14 bases between. The CDR3 here is CASSSIAYTGYTF. CDR3 coding DNA: TGTGCCAGCAGTTCGATTGCCTATACCGGCTACACCTTC.

This clone was picked up one time. The rearrangement links TRBV19 to TRBJ2-2; a possible D gene is TRBD2 (6 bases). CDR1 is LNHDA and CDR2 is SQIVND in the germline V gene (reference sequence). The CDR3 totals 16 residues. V was trimmed by 7 bases and J by 4 bases, leaving 19 bases between them. CDR3 DNA: TGTGCCAGTAATACTCGGAGGGGATGGGGCACCGGGGAGCTGTTTTTT. This encodes CASNTRRGWGTGELFF. The full variable domain, rest sourced from reference TRBV19 and TRBJ2-2, is DGGITQSPKYLFRKEGQNVTLSCEQNLNHDAMYWYRQDPGQGLRLIYYSQIVNDFQKGDIAEGYSVSREKKESFPLTVTSAQKNPTAFYLCASNTRRGWGTGELFFGEGSRLTVL.

V is TRBV27 and J is TRBJ2-3; 9 nucleotides agree with TRBD2. Looked up from germline, CDR1 is MNHEY and CDR2 is SMNVEV (reference sequence). Losses at the gene ends were 7 bases for V and 1 base for J; bases not matched to a gene: 6. The CDR3 consists of 15 residues. This chain's CDR3 is CASTHRGRGTDTQYF. The CDR3, as DNA: TGTGCCAGCACCCACCGCGGGAGGGGCACAGATACGCAGTATTTT.

The gene calls are TRBV28 and TRBJ2-2, with D perhaps matching TRBD1 (5 bases). Trimming took 6 bases from V and 4 from J, leaving 18 bases between them. The CDR3 totals 16 residues. The germline V gene has CDR1 MDHEN and CDR2 SYDVKM. The CDR3 DNA is TGTGCCAGCAGGGCACGAAACCCAGGGCCCACCGGGGAGCTGTTTTTT. Protein: CASRARNPGPTGELFF.

The V gene is TRBV25-1, the J gene TRBJ2-2; D is unclear. Germline V gene lookup returns CDR1 MGHDK and CDR2 SYGVNS. Deletions cut 0 bases from V and 1 base from J, with 3 bases between. The CDR3 consists of 14 residues. CDR3 protein: CASSEYGNTGELFF. The CDR3 bases are TGTGCCAGCAGTGAATACGGGAACACCGGGGAGCTGTTTTTT. The full variable domain, with the rest looked up from reference TRBV25-1 and TRBJ2-2, is EADIYQTPRYLVIGTGKKITLECSQTMGHDKMYWYQQDPGMELHLIHYSYGVNSTEKGDLSSESTVSRIRTEHFPLTLESARPSHTSQYLCASSEYGNTGELFFGEGSRLTVL.

This clone was recorded only once. The rearrangement joins TRBV6-5 to TRBJ1-1, with 8 bases identical to TRBD1. Germline V CDR1 and CDR2: MNHEY, SVGAGI. CDR3 length equals 16 residues. The V and J ends lost 2 bases and 4 bases, in that order; junction bases with no gene match: 9. The CDR3 loop is CASSYLTGEMSTEAFF. CDR3 DNA: TGTGCCAGCAGTTACCTGACAGGGGAGATGAGCACTGAAGCTTTCTTT.

This sequence joins TRBV5-3 and TRBJ1-2; no clear D. TRBV5-3 is classed as an ORF, of uncertain function. V dropped 8 bases and J dropped 7 bases, with 6 bases sitting between them. The CDR3 covers 9 residues. In DNA form, the CDR3 reads TGTGCCAGTGACTGTGGCTACACCTTC. Translating gives CASDCGYTF.

The chain carries TRBV19 and TRBJ2-3; no reliable D call. This CDR3 has 15 residues. Germline CDR1 and CDR2: LNHDA and SQIVND (reference sequence). Trimming stripped 3 bases from V and 2 bases from J, with 12 bases between. CDR3 residues: CASSISPTPTDTQYF. In DNA, the CDR3 is TGTGCCAGTAGTATTTCCCCTACCCCCACAGATACGCAGTATTTT.

The chain joins TRBV5-1 to TRBJ2-5; D perhaps matches TRBD1 (5 bases). V was cut by 6 bases and J by 5 bases, with 14 bases left in between. Germline loops: CDR1 SGHRS, CDR2 YFSETQ. CDR3 length equals 13 residues. CDR3 protein: CASTDSRQETQYF. The CDR3 DNA sequence: TGCGCCAGCACCGACAGCCGCCAGGAGACCCAGTACTTC.

The CDR3 reads CASSYGGPNRHTEAFF. DNA for the CDR3: TGTGCCAGCAGTTACGGGGGTCCAAACCGTCACACTGAAGCTTTCTTT. The chain has TRBV6-5 and TRBJ1-1; D perhaps matches TRBD1 (5 bases). The CDR3 has 16 residues. Germline V CDR1 and CDR2: MNHEY, SVGAGI. V was cut by 2 bases and J by 3 bases, with 16 bases left in between.

Here the CDR3 DNA reads TGTGCCAGCAACCGCGTGGACAGGGGTTATTACGAGCAGTACGTC. This codes for CASNRVDRGYYEQYV. The chain has TRBV5-5 and TRBJ2-7; 9 positions match TRBD1. CDR3 length: 15 amino acids. Germline assignment: CDR1 SGHKS and CDR2 YYEKEE (reference sequence). The V and J ends lost 6 bases and 4 bases, in that order; junction bases with no gene match: 11.

This chain links TRBV5-4 with TRBJ2-7; 8 bases fit TRBD1. The germline V gene encodes CDR1 SGHNT and CDR2 YYREEE (reference sequence). This CDR3 has 13 residues. V shed 3 bases and J 4 bases; nucleotides not matched to a gene: 3. CDR3 residues: CASSSGQGYEQYF. The DNA of the CDR3 is TGTGCCAGCAGCTCCGGACAGGGATACGAGCAGTACTTC.

The chain joins TRBV27 to TRBJ2-1, with D hard to call. The germline V gene has CDR1 MNHEY and CDR2 SMNVEV (reference sequence). V was pared by 5 bases and J by 1 base, with 12 bases between. The CDR3 spans 15 residues. CDR3: CASSPQRPSYNEQFF. The CDR3 DNA sequence: TGTGCCAGCAGTCCCCAGCGTCCGTCCTACAATGAGCAGTTCTTC.